The 13 T cell receptor beta chains given below trace back to one sample, sequenced in a study of CD4 T cells in relation to SARS-CoV-2 and coronaviruses. The unexposed donors gave CD4+ T cells in about 2010-2019, prior to COVID-19. CD4+ T cells were isolated from the cells after about 11 days of culture. The method was immunoSEQ multiplex PCR; TCRdb's version includes in-frame clones alone and lacks a portion of them. The sample holds some 14,000 clones, roughly 71% seen once. No antigens are known for them. Sequenced: CD4+ T cells from PBMCs, cultured in vitro. These receptors all stem from a human donor in good health.

This rearrangement joins TRBV2 to TRBJ1-5; no reliable D call. V was trimmed by 2 bases and J by 4 bases, leaving 12 bases between them. Germline-derived CDR1 and CDR2 are SNHLY and FYNNEI. The CDR3 has 15 residues. The CDR3 here is CASSESQLFNQPQHF. In DNA, the CDR3 is TGTGCCAGCAGTGAAAGCCAACTTTTTAATCAGCCCCAGCATTTT.

This clone was found a few times. The chain couples TRBV19 to TRBJ1-1; D remains unclear. V gave up 5 bases and J gave up 0 bases, with 7 bases separating them. Germline values: CDR1 LNHDA, CDR2 SQIVND (reference sequence). This CDR3 region has 13 residues. The DNA of the CDR3 is TGTGCCAGTAGTCCCGGGTTGAACACTGAAGCTTTCTTT. This sequence encodes CASSPGLNTEAFF.

In this sample, this clone is medium-sized. The rearrangement uses TRBV5-5 and TRBJ2-7, with 14 bases lining up with TRBD2. Per the germline V gene, CDR1 is SGHKS and CDR2 is YYEKEE (reference sequence). The CDR3 is 16 amino acids. The junction had 8 bases not matched to a gene; V was cut back by 4 bases and J by 5 bases. CDR3 sequence: CASSPGLAGVIDEQYF. DNA of the CDR3: TGTGCCAGCAGCCCGGGACTAGCGGGAGTCATCGACGAGCAGTACTTC.

This clone has a single count. The chain is built from TRBV19 and TRBJ1-1; D ambiguous. This CDR3 has 12 amino acids. Germline assignment: CDR1 LNHDA and CDR2 SQIVND (reference sequence). Trimming cost V 3 bases and J 11 bases, with 13 bases left between them. CDR3 amino acids: CASSMGHVSAFF. For the CDR3, the DNA is TGTGCCAGTAGTATGGGTCACGTTTCGGCTTTCTTT.

This clone was counted only a few times. This chain joins TRBV7-9 and TRBJ2-7; D possibly corresponds to TRBD2 (6 bases). The CDR3 is 13 amino acids. V was pared by 10 bases and J by 3 bases, with 16 bases between. Per the germline V gene, CDR1 is SEHNR and CDR2 is FQNEAQ (reference sequence). CDR3 DNA: TGTGCCAACCCTTGGGAGGAGAACTACGAGCAGTACTTC. It is translated as CANPWEENYEQYF.

The chain couples TRBV19 to TRBJ2-1; TRBD1 aligns across 9 bases. Trimming removed 5 bases from V and 4 bases from J; junction bases left unmatched: 6. The CDR3 length is 15 residues. The germline CDR1 and CDR2 sequences are LNHDA and SQIVND (reference sequence). The CDR3 spells CASSSTGGVYNEQFF. As DNA, the CDR3 is TGTGCCAGTAGTTCAACAGGGGGCGTTTACAATGAGCAGTTCTTC.

The chain joins TRBV5-1 to TRBJ2-5, with D perhaps assigned TRBD1 or TRBD2 (5 bases each). From germline, CDR1 is SGHRS and CDR2 YFSETQ. Trimming left V 4 bases short and J 3 bases short, with 13 bases between. The length of the CDR3 is 14 residues. CDR3 sequence: CASSPMRGKETQYF. CDR3 DNA sequence: TGCGCCAGCAGCCCTATGAGGGGAAAAGAGACCCAGTACTTC.

This clone was counted between two and nine times. The chain is built from TRBV19 and TRBJ1-1; D is possibly TRBD1 (5 bases). Germline CDR1 and CDR2: LNHDA and SQIVND (reference sequence). The CDR3 sequence is 11 residues long. V was pared by 7 bases and J by 11 bases, with 14 bases between. The CDR3 reads CASIEGREAFF. CDR3 DNA sequence: TGTGCCAGTATCGAGGGCAGGGAGGCTTTCTTT.

This clone was recorded a few times. The rearrangement joins TRBV18 to TRBJ1-2, with D maybe TRBD1 (5 bases). CDR1 is KGHSH and CDR2 is LQKENI in the germline V gene. This CDR3 is 14 amino acids long. Trimming cost V 1 base and J 4 bases, with 10 bases left between them. The CDR3 region has the DNA TGTGCCAGCTCACCACAGCAGGACATCTATGGCTACACCTTC. Translating it yields CASSPQQDIYGYTF.

The rearrangement joins TRBV5-4 to TRBJ1-2, with 9 bases lining up with TRBD1. Trimming took 4 bases from V and 8 from J; bases not matched to a gene: 6. Germline lookup yields CDR1 SGHNT and CDR2 YYREEE (reference sequence). The CDR3 extends over 13 amino acids. In DNA form, the CDR3 reads TGTGCCAGCAGCCAGGACAGGGGTTACGGCTACACCTTC. It codes for CASSQDRGYGYTF.

This clone was detected once. The chain joins TRBV7-9 to TRBJ1-6; TRBD1 aligns across 7 bases. The V and J ends lost 5 bases and 10 bases, in that order; junction bases with no gene match: 11. The CDR3 spans 15 residues. The V gene's germline CDR1 is SEHNR and CDR2 FQNEAQ (reference sequence). The CDR3 loop is CASSPLEGARSPLHF. CDR3 DNA: TGTGCCAGCAGCCCCCTGGAGGGGGCGCGATCACCCCTCCACTTT.

This clone turned up a few times. This chain uses TRBV2 with TRBJ2-7; weak D call: TRBD1 (6 bases). CDR3 length: 12 residues. The germline gives CDR1 SNHLY, CDR2 FYNNEI. Trimming removed 8 bases from V and 3 bases from J, with 11 bases in between. Here the CDR3 DNA reads TGTGCCAGCCGGACAGCAGACTACGAGCAGTACTTC. As protein: CASRTADYEQYF.

The chain joins TRBV3-1 (or the pseudogene TRBV3-2) to TRBJ1-6; D possibly corresponds to TRBD1 (5 bases). CDR3 size: 17 residues. The V gene's germline CDR1 is LGHDT and CDR2 YNNKEL (reference sequence). V gave up 0 bases and J gave up 0 bases, with 9 bases separating them. The DNA for the CDR3 is TGTGCCAGCAGCCAAGAGGAGGGGAGCTCCTATAATTCACCCCTCCACTTT. Encoded protein: CASSQEEGSSYNSPLHF.